These 20 T cell receptor beta chains were all obtained from the same sample, sequenced in a study of vaccination and CD4 T cells after COVID-19. No antigens are known for them. Treatment indicated: roughly 10-day PBMC culture with coronavirus spike peptide pools or control peptides (ViraFEST assay). According to the study, CD4+ T cells from the unexposed donor were gathered ahead of the COVID-19 pandemic (2011-2018). The assay that was used to sequence DNA from cultured CD4+ T cells was the Oncomine TCR Beta short-read assay. DNA came from CD4+ T cells after culture. TCRdb called the PCR reads again in MiXCR, with one record for every CDR3 protein. The table includes approximately 9,100 distinct CDR3 sequences, approximately 35% detected once. Sequenced: CD4+ T cells from blood, cultured in vitro. These TCRs come from a human donor in good health.

This clonotype has a handful of counts. The genes are TRBV20-1 and TRBJ1-2; D ambiguous. This CDR3 has 12 residues. Germline CDR1 and CDR2: DFQATT and SNEGSKA (reference sequence). The V end was cut by 1 base, the J end by 3 bases, with 6 bases between. CDR3 loop: CSARGDHYGYTF. CDR3 sequence (DNA): TGCAGTGCTAGAGGTGACCACTATGGCTACACCTTC.

The chain uses TRBV29-1 and TRBJ1-1; the D gene is possibly TRBD1 (5 bases). The V end lost 2 bases, the J end lost 1 base, and 8 bases lay between the germline ends. The germline V gene encodes CDR1 SQVTM and CDR2 ANQGSEA. CDR3 length equals 13 residues. The CDR3 DNA reads as TGCAGCGTTGAAAGACAGACGAACACTGAAGCTTTCTTT. Translation gives CSVERQTNTEAFF.

This chain links TRBV28 with TRBJ2-7; D remains ambiguous. The CDR3 sequence is 15 residues long. Trimming pared 6 bases from V and 3 bases from J, leaving 18 bases between. CDR1 is MDHEN and CDR2 is SYDVKM in the germline V gene. The CDR3 sequence is CASSLGGVVNYEQYF. As DNA, the CDR3 is TGTGCCAGCAGCCTAGGTGGCGTGGTCAACTACGAGCAGTACTTC.

V usage is TRBV7-6 and J usage is TRBJ2-1; D is undetermined. This CDR3 is built from 11 residues. Trimming removed 1 base from V and 8 bases from J, with 3 bases in between. Germline V gene data show CDR1 as SGHVS and CDR2 as FNYEAQ. CDR3 bases: TGTGCCAGCAGCTTAGAACATGAGCAGTTCTTC. Protein sequence: CASSLEHEQFF.

The chain couples TRBV20-1 to TRBJ2-5, with TRBD1 matching over 11 bases. CDR3 size: 14 residues. Looked up from germline, CDR1 is DFQATT and CDR2 is SNEGSKA (reference sequence). V was pared by 6 bases and J by 5 bases, with 8 bases of the junction left unmatched. The CDR3 sequence is CSAKDRGRWETQYF. The CDR3 DNA is TGCAGTGCAAAGGACAGGGGGCGGTGGGAGACCCAGTACTTC.

This clonotype was found a few times. This sequence joins TRBV29-1 and TRBJ2-3; D may correspond to TRBD1 or TRBD2 (7 bases each). V lost 4 bases, J lost 0 bases, and 14 bases lay in between. From germline, CDR1 is SQVTM and CDR2 ANQGSEA. The CDR3 extends over 15 amino acids. CDR3 coding DNA: TGCAGCGTTGTCGGGGAGGGGGCTAGCACAGATACGCAGTATTTT. It is translated as CSVVGEGASTDTQYF.

This clonotype was counted once. The rearrangement uses TRBV19 and TRBJ2-7, with 7 bases identical to TRBD1. The V and J ends lost 8 bases and 2 bases, in that order; junction bases with no gene match: 6. The CDR3 is 13 residues long. The germline CDR1 and CDR2 sequences are LNHDA and SQIVND (reference sequence). CDR3 region: CASSDRAPYEQYF. The CDR3 region has the DNA TGTGCCAGTTCTGACAGGGCGCCCTACGAGCAGTACTTC.

The rearrangement uses TRBV30 and TRBJ1-1; D might be TRBD1 (5 bases). Between the trimmed V and J ends, which lost 1 base and 0 bases, there was a span of 12 bases. This CDR3 contains 15 residues. Germline V gene sequence: CDR1 GTSNPN, CDR2 SVGIG (reference sequence). The CDR3: CAWSAGDRMNTEAFF. CDR3 DNA: TGTGCCTGGAGTGCGGGTGACAGAATGAACACTGAAGCTTTCTTT.

This clonotype was seen more than once but under ten times. The junction departs from the called germline gene at one end, perhaps through a read error. The DNA for the CDR3 is TGTGCTAGTAGTACTAGCGGGAGCACAGATACGCAGTATTTT. This sequence encodes CASSTSGSTDTQYF. The rearrangement uses TRBV19 and TRBJ2-3; 9 positions match TRBD2. CDR3 length equals 14 residues. From germline, CDR1 is LNHDA and CDR2 SQIVND (reference sequence).

The chain is built from TRBV27 and TRBJ2-7, with D unresolved. Germline V gene lookup returns CDR1 MNHEY and CDR2 SMNVEV (reference sequence). The V end was cut by 8 bases, the J end by 0 bases, with 8 bases between. This CDR3 region has 12 residues. CDR3 in amino acids: CASAENSYEQYF. CDR3 nucleotide sequence: TGTGCCAGCGCGGAGAACTCCTACGAGCAGTACTTC.

The chain employs TRBV24-1 and TRBJ2-7; a weak D match, TRBD1 (6 bases). There are 14 residues in the CDR3. V shed 4 bases and J shed 4 bases, with 13 bases lying between them. Germline V gene lookup returns CDR1 KGHDR and CDR2 SFDVKD. For the CDR3, the DNA is TGTGCCACCAGTGACCGGACAGTGACATACGAGCAGTACTTC. Its translation: CATSDRTVTYEQYF.

This clonotype showed up just a few times. The J gene is TRBJ1-2, the V gene TRBV6-2 or TRBV6-3, with D possibly matching TRBD1 (5 bases). Trimming took off 6 bases at V and 3 bases at J, with 8 bases between the two ends. The length of the CDR3 is 12 residues. Per germline, CDR1 MNHEY and CDR2 SVGEGT. CDR3 loop: CASRQGDYGYTF. The CDR3 coding sequence is TGTGCCAGCAGGCAGGGCGACTATGGCTACACCTTC.

This clonotype occurred a few times. The rearrangement links TRBV7-9 to TRBJ2-2, with TRBD1 matching 9 bases. CDR3 length: 17 residues. CDR1 and CDR2 from the germline V gene are SEHNR and FQNEAQ (reference sequence). The trim removed 0 bases at V and 8 bases at J, leaving 10 bases unmatched. In DNA, the CDR3 is TGTGCCAGCAGCTTAGCCGGGGGACAGGGCCAGAGAGGGGAGCTGTTTTTT. Residues: CASSLAGGQGQRGELFF.

The chain has TRBV6-2 or TRBV6-3 and TRBJ1-5, with D perhaps TRBD1 (6 bases). Per germline, CDR1 MNHEY and CDR2 SVGEGT. This CDR3 comprises 13 residues. V shed 6 bases and J shed 5 bases, with 11 bases lying between them. CDR3 region: CASSWGLDQPQHF. The CDR3 DNA reads TGTGCCAGCAGCTGGGGGCTCGATCAGCCCCAGCATTTT.

CDR3 protein: CASSLAPGPQHF. CDR3 bases: TGTGCCAGCAGTTTGGCCCCGGGGCCCCAGCATTTT. V usage is TRBV12-3 or TRBV12-4 and J usage is TRBJ1-5, with no clear D. The CDR3 contains 12 residues. The V end was cut by 3 bases, the J end by 9 bases, with 9 bases between.

This clonotype was seen a few times. V usage is TRBV12-3 or TRBV12-4 and J usage is TRBJ1-2; 7 bases match TRBD1. The J segment lost 4 bases and the V segment lost 6 bases, leaving 5 bases of the junction unmatched. This CDR3 comprises 13 residues. In DNA, the CDR3 is TGTGCCAGCAGGAACAGGGGAATCTATGGCTACACCTTC. Translating gives CASRNRGIYGYTF.

The genes are TRBV6-1 and TRBJ2-3, with D unresolved. V was shortened by 6 bases and J by 6 bases, with 22 bases between the two germline ends. Germline assignment: CDR1 MNHNS and CDR2 SASEGT. This CDR3 is built from 16 residues. Here the CDR3 reads CASSRLRRDRSDTQYF. For the CDR3, the DNA is TGTGCCAGCAGCCGCCTTAGGAGAGATCGATCCGATACGCAGTATTTT.

V usage is TRBV15 and J usage is TRBJ2-2; D gene unclear. This CDR3 is 13 amino acids long. The V end lost 5 bases, the J end lost 4 bases, and 8 bases lay between the germline ends. Germline V gene data show CDR1 as LNHNV and CDR2 as YYDKDF (reference sequence). The CDR3 sequence: CATSSLGTGELFF. Here the CDR3 DNA reads TGTGCCACCAGCTCCCTCGGCACCGGGGAGCTGTTTTTT.

This chain links TRBV7-2 with TRBJ2-2; TRBD2 matches 7 bases. The V and J ends lost 2 bases and 4 bases, in that order; junction bases with no gene match: 7. Germline-derived CDR1 and CDR2 are SGHTA and FQGNSA. The CDR3 is made up of 16 amino acids. CDR3 DNA sequence: TGTGCCAGCAGCTTATACGGACTAGAGACCACCGGGGAGCTGTTTTTT. Amino acid sequence: CASSLYGLETTGELFF.

The sample holds a few counts of this clonotype. V usage is TRBV30 and J usage is TRBJ1-5, with 7 bases identical to TRBD1. V trimming: 3 bases; J trimming: 5 bases; junction bases outside the gene matches: 4. Germline V lookup: CDR1 GTSNPN, CDR2 SVGIG (reference sequence). The CDR3 has 13 residues. The DNA of the CDR3 is TGTGCCTGGAGCCTAACAGGGGATCAGCCCCAGCATTTT. This gives the protein CAWSLTGDQPQHF.